A selection of T cell receptor beta chains follows, all from one sample in a study of cytomegalovirus exposure and HLA in healthy donors. Only in-frame clones appear in the TCRdb table, and some are missing; sequencing was by immunoSEQ multiplex PCR. The sample lists some 80,000 clones, 60% to 85% seen once, with approximately 1.6% in the top ten. The sample consisted of PBMCs. These receptors came from a man aged 35-49 years in good health and CMV-seronegative. Both conserved end residues are part of each CDR3. The D gene is left open where the match is weak. Only some rows state a clone size, as once, few, many or a class for expanded clones.

j_call d_call v_call clone_size cdr3_aa cdr3_nt
TRBJ1-5 TRBD1 TRBV5-1 . CASSRTGDQPQHF TGCGCCAGCAGCAGGACAGGGGACCAGCCCCAGCATTTT
TRBJ1-3 . TRBV6-1 . CASRPGHLGNTIYF TGTGCCAGCAGGCCGGGACACCTAGGAAACACCATATATTTT
TRBJ2-4 TRBD1 TRBV27 . CASSSPGTGSKNSQYF TGTGCCAGCAGTTCTCCCGGGACAGGGTCCAAAAACAGTCAGTACTTC
TRBJ1-5 TRBD1 TRBV6-5 . CATRPTGAVRPQHF TGTGCCACCCGACCGACAGGGGCGGTGCGGCCCCAGCATTTT
TRBJ1-6 TRBD1 TRBV6-1 . CASSEATGLSSYNSPLHF TGTGCCAGCAGTGAAGCGACAGGGCTTAGCTCCTATAATTCACCCCTCCACTTT
TRBJ2-7 . TRBV10-1 . CASSEPGAGEQYF TGCGCCAGCAGTGAGCCTGGGGCCGGCGAGCAGTACTTC
TRBJ2-5 TRBD1 TRBV10-1 once CASSDSTGRGETQYF TGCGCCAGCAGTGATTCGACCGGCAGGGGGGAGACCCAGTACTTC
TRBJ2-7 TRBD1 TRBV28 . CASSFGTGAYEQYF TGTGCCAGCAGTTTTGGGACAGGGGCCTACGAGCAGTACTTC
TRBJ2-1 TRBD2 TRBV7-3 . CASSLDRGGYNEQFF TGTGCCAGCAGCTTAGACCGCGGGGGCTACAATGAGCAGTTCTTC
TRBJ2-3 TRBD2 TRBV5-1 . CASSLLPGLAGVSGTQYF TGCGCCAGCAGCTTGCTCCCGGGACTAGCGGGAGTAAGTGGTACGCAGTATTTT
TRBJ2-1 . TRBV27 few CASATYEGDLGEQFF TGTGCCAGCGCGACGTATGAAGGGGATCTGGGTGAGCAGTTCTTC
TRBJ2-7 . TRBV15 . CATSRDLVYGQYF TGTGCCACCAGCAGAGATCTGGTCTACGGGCAGTACTTC
TRBJ2-1 . TRBV7-2 once CASSRGREDEQFF TGTGCCAGCAGCAGGGGCCGAGAAGATGAGCAGTTCTTC
TRBJ1-5 . TRBV5-1 . CASSLAGVINQPQHF TGCGCCAGCAGCTTGGCCGGGGTGATTAATCAGCCCCAGCATTTT
TRBJ2-7 . TRBV7-3 . CASSSGVHYEQYF TGTGCCAGCAGCTCAGGGGTCCACTACGAGCAGTACTTC
TRBJ2-3 . TRBV5-1 . CASSGPGADTQYF TGCGCCAGCAGTGGTCCAGGCGCAGATACGCAGTATTTT
TRBJ2-5 . TRBV18 . CASSLFPGVQETQYF TGTGCCAGCTCACTATTCCCCGGGGTCCAAGAGACCCAGTACTTC
TRBJ1-4 . TRBV5-6 . CASSLVAGEKGKLFF TGTGCCAGCAGCTTGGTGGCAGGGGAGAAGGGAAAACTGTTTTTT
TRBJ1-4 . TRBV18 . CASSPPAGPGEKLFF TGTGCCAGCTCACCACCCGCAGGGCCAGGCGAAAAACTGTTTTTT
TRBJ2-5 . TRBV19 . CASSRDNLRHSGETQYF TGTGCCAGTAGTAGAGATAACCTAAGACACTCTGGAGAGACCCAGTACTTC
TRBJ2-1 . TRBV11-1 few CASSETLAPPYNEQFF TGTGCCAGCAGCGAAACGTTAGCGCCCCCCTACAATGAGCAGTTCTTC
TRBJ1-5 . TRBV6-6 . CASSYSASSNQPQHF TGTGCCAGCAGTTACTCGGCTAGTAGCAATCAGCCCCAGCATTTT
TRBJ2-7 TRBD1 TRBV12-5 . CASGLGTGFEQYF TGTGCTAGTGGTCTAGGGACAGGGTTCGAGCAGTACTTC
TRBJ2-7 TRBD1 TRBV6-1 . CASSGGQNYEQYF TGTGCCAGCAGTGGGGGACAGAACTACGAGCAGTACTTC
TRBJ2-6 TRBD2 TRBV11-2 . CASSLVGLAGSSGANGLTF TGTGCCAGCAGCTTAGTGGGTCTAGCGGGGAGCTCTGGGGCCAACGGCCTGACTTTC
TRBJ2-5 TRBD2 TRBV6-6 . CASSYLAGYTETQYF TGTGCCAGCAGTTACCTAGCGGGATATACAGAGACCCAGTACTTC
TRBJ2-6 . TRBV7-9 . CASSPKQGSGANVLTF TGTGCCAGCAGCCCAAAACAGGGCTCTGGGGCCAACGTCCTGACTTTC
TRBJ1-2 . TRBV2 . CASCMLPGGYTF TGTGCCAGCTGCATGCTCCCCGGTGGCTACACCTTC
TRBJ2-1 . TRBV28 . CASSPDYRAMGEQFF TGTGCCAGCAGCCCTGACTATCGGGCTATGGGTGAGCAGTTCTTC
TRBJ1-1 . TRBV29-1 . CSVYPSSGNTEAFF TGCAGCGTTTACCCAAGTTCAGGGAACACTGAAGCTTTCTTT
TRBJ2-1 . TRBV5-8 . CASSLGTYNEQFF TGTGCCAGCAGCTTGGGTACCTACAATGAGCAGTTCTTC
TRBJ2-5 . TRBV7-9 few CASSFMRELRETQYF TGTGCCAGCAGCTTTATGAGGGAATTGCGAGAGACCCAGTACTTC
TRBJ2-7 TRBD1 TRBV28 . CASSLTGGPSYEQYF TGTGCCAGCAGTTTAACAGGGGGTCCCTCCTACGAGCAGTACTTC
TRBJ2-3 . TRBV5-5 few CASSIRDFKDTQYF TGTGCCAGCAGCATTAGGGACTTCAAAGATACGCAGTATTTT
TRBJ2-7 . TRBV4-1 . CASRGSIIGAYEQYF TGCGCCAGCAGGGGTAGTATTATCGGAGCCTACGAGCAGTACTTC
TRBJ2-2 TRBD1 TRBV6-1 . CASSRDRGHTGELFF TGTGCCAGCAGCCGGGACAGGGGACACACCGGGGAGCTGTTTTTT
TRBJ2-1 TRBD1 TRBV5-4 once CASSLRRARDSEQFF TGTGCCAGCAGCTTGCGACGGGCCCGGGACAGTGAGCAGTTCTTC
TRBJ1-2 . TRBV10-3 . CAISESNRNNYGYTF TGTGCCATCAGTGAGTCGAACAGAAATAACTATGGCTACACCTTC
TRBJ2-1 TRBD2 TRBV13 . CASSLATSGSGEQFF TGTGCCAGCAGCTTAGCAACTAGCGGGAGTGGTGAGCAGTTCTTC
TRBJ2-3 . TRBV5-1 . CASSLTGAGDTQYF TGCGCCAGCAGCTTGACGGGAGCTGGTGATACGCAGTATTTT
TRBJ2-5 TRBD1 TRBV7-3 . CASSTGVQETQYF TGTGCCAGCAGTACAGGGGTCCAAGAGACCCAGTACTTC